A single TCR beta chain is shown here with its context. No cognate antigen has been identified for it. Base qualities were left out, and no much larger clone turns up one base away. CD8 naive samples were CD45RO-negative cells positively selected for CCR7, giving a CD45RA+CCR7+ population that excluded TemRA cells. Donors were healthy HIV-negative adults with no recently reported acute infections or vaccinations. Every donor was a Caucasian adult living in Nashville, Tennessee, USA. Blood was collected by leukapheresis, and PBMCs were isolated by Ficoll-Histopaque density gradient centrifugation and then cryopreserved in liquid nitrogen vapor phase. Analytical flow cytometry was used to check the purity and quantity of each magnetically sorted T cell population. Genomic DNA was isolated from each sorted fraction and quantified by UV absorbance on a Nanodrop 2000c. The data were obtained in a study of shared clonotypes between healthy human individuals (dated by TCRdb to about 2020). For context, the study as a whole: The cohort included three men and two women between 18 and 49 years of age. Per donor, three plates each were used for CD4 naive and CD4 memory, two for CD8 naive, and one for CD8 memory. The study deeply sequenced blood TCR repertoires of about 5 healthy adults to estimate repertoire size and the extent of clonotype sharing between individuals. To increase sequencing depth and limit assay-specific biases, different laboratories used diverse techniques to prepare libraries and sequence TCR repertoires. Each donor's leukapheresis produced roughly between roughly 0.85 and 10 billion PBMCs.

Using the deep immunoSEQ assay, TCR CDR3 regions were amplified from genomic DNA by multiplex PCR. For each cell subset, the extracted genomic DNA was distributed evenly across all wells of several immunoSEQ 96-well plates, and each plate served as one replicate. For sorted subsets, each replicate PCR was loaded with approximately 200 ng genomic DNA, equivalent to about 33,000 T cell genomes. The purified libraries were quantified using a Qubit 3.0 fluorometer, sized with a Bioanalyzer 2100, and then quantified again using the KAPA Library Quantification kit. Every immunoSEQ 96-well plate was sequenced on a dedicated single-read 150-cycle Illumina NextSeq 550 flow cell. Concerning the study's data processing: Because only junctional sequences without quality scores were contained in the immunoSEQ output, filtering matching that applied to full-length reads could not be performed. To assign V/J genes and CDR3, sequences were annotated against IMGT germline references using PyIR, a Python wrapper for IgBLAST v1.9. Any read was removed if the V/J assignment was weak (E-value above 1e-6), the CDR3 was missing, or the read contained stop codons, out-of-frame junctions, or ambiguous translated residues. V3J clonotypes were defined by identical inferred V gene, J gene, and CDR3 amino acid sequence. Percentage overlap between repertoires was computed as shared unique clonotypes divided by the size of the smaller repertoire. RTK rarefaction, the Chao1 estimator, and Recon v2.1 estimates of unobserved clonotypes were used to assess repertoire richness. For all TCRbeta clonotypes obtained by the gDNA method from four donors, generation probabilities were computed with OLGA. The source is immuneACCESS, and TCRdb retained only in-frame sequences with V and J called. Part of the clones is not carried over; for the studies checked, unresolved V genes explain less than half of this, and the remainder is unexplained. The V and J calls and clone size were taken over from that table, and D and trimming were inferred from the DNA. This sample comprises about 2 million clones, about 95% of them detected only once. Of the sample, about 1.1% is held by the ten largest clones.

Its CDR3 holds 14 amino acids, cysteine through phenylalanine. Just CDR3 DNA is preserved here, 42 bases in frame from base 1. For CDR1 and CDR2, the germline V gene lists MNHEY and SVGAGI. V sheds 6 bases and J sheds 0 bases, leaving 12 bases between their ends. The investigation overall reported the following: When several donors were compared, the shared fraction of clonotypes was around 4.6% for naive CD4, less than 4% for naive CD8, roughly 2.5% for memory CD4, and 0.4% for memory CD8. Clonotypes shared by all four sorted-subset donors showed higher generation probabilities than non-shared clonotypes. Larger estimated clonotype richness was generally found for naive subsets than for memory subsets. The small number of donors limited the genetic and exposure-history diversity represented. Sampling was restricted to blood, and TCR repertoires in tissues likely differ from the TCR repertoires found in blood. Incomplete sequencing was indicated by rarefaction of sorted-subset datasets, despite the large sequencing depth. Pairwise subsampling indicated that sequencing depth was expected to affect the degree of clonotype sharing among donors.

This chain joins TRBV6-5 to TRBJ2-7, and the D gene may be TRBD1, 6 bases matching. The TCR originated in a young man in good health. Sequenced: naive CD8+ T cells sorted from blood. In light of the paper, this sample's cell subset or site label describes: CD45RA+CCR7+. The nucleotide sequence is TGTGCCAGCAGCCCGGACAGTAACTCCTACGAGCAGTACTTC. This translates into CASSPDSNSYEQYF.